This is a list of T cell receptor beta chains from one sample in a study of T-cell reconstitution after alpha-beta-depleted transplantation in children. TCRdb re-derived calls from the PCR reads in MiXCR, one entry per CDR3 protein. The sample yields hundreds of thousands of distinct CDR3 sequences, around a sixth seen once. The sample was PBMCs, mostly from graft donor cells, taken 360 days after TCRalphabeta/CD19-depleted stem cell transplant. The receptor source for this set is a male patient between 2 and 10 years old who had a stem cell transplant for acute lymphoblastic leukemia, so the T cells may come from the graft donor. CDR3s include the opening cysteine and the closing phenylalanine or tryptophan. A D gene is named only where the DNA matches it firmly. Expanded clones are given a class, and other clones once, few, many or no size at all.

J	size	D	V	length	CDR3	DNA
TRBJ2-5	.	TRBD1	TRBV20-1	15	CSASRTGDYQETQYF	TGCAGTGCTTCCCGGACAGGGGACTACCAAGAGACCCAGTACTTC
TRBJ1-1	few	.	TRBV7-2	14	CASSSHGLVTEAFF	TGTGCCAGCAGCTCCCACGGACTAGTCACTGAAGCTTTCTTT
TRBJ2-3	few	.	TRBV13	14	CASSLSWITDTQYF	TGTGCCAGCAGCTTATCTTGGATCACAGATACGCAGTATTTT
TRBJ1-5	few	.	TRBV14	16	CASSQERRAGYQPQHF	TGTGCCAGCAGCCAAGAGCGCCGGGCAGGGTATCAGCCCCAGCATTTT
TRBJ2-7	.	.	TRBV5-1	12	CASQAGGGEQYF	TGCGCCAGCCAGGCAGGCGGTGGCGAGCAGTACTTC
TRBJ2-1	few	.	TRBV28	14	CASRPEATYNEQFF	TGTGCCAGCCGGCCGGAGGCCACCTACAATGAGCAGTTCTTC
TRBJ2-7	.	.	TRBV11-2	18	CASSLGGMAGPSSYEQYF	TGTGCCAGCAGCTTGGGCGGTATGGCGGGGCCTAGCTCCTACGAGCAGTACTTC
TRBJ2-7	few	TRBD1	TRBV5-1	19	CASSPPAGQGLRGHYEQYF	TGCGCCAGCAGCCCGCCCGCCGGACAGGGGCTTAGAGGGCACTACGAGCAGTACTTC
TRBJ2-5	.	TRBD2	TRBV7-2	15	CASSWRAGGVETQYF	TGTGCCAGCAGCTGGAGGGCCGGGGGGGTAGAGACCCAGTACTTC
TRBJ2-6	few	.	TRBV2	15	CASSVEQAGANVLTF	TGTGCCAGCAGTGTTGAGCAAGCCGGGGCCAACGTCCTGACTTTC
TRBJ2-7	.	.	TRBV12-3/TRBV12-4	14	CASRQSLGVYEQYF	TGTGCCAGCAGGCAATCACTCGGGGTCTACGAGCAGTACTTC
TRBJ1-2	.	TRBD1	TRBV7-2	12	CASSAEGAGYTF	TGTGCCAGCAGCGCGGAGGGGGCTGGCTACACCTTC
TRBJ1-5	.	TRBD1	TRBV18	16	CASSPSTTGENQPQHF	TGTGCCAGCTCACCATCAACGACAGGGGAAAATCAGCCCCAGCATTTT
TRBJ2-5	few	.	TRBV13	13	CASSPTHTLTQYF	TGTGCCAGCAGCCCTACGCACACTCTGACCCAGTACTTC
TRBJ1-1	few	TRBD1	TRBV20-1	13	CSARWTGNTEAFF	TGCAGTGCTAGGTGGACAGGGAACACTGAAGCTTTCTTT
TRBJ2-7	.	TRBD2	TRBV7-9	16	CASSLAFSGGSYEQYF	TGTGCCAGCAGCTTAGCCTTTAGCGGGGGGAGCTACGAGCAGTACTTC
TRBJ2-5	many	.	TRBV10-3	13	CAIRETGRETQYF	TGTGCCATCAGAGAAACGGGGCGAGAGACCCAGTACTTC
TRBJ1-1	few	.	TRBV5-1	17	CASSLAGTGWSNTEAFF	TGCGCCAGCAGCTTGGCGGGTACAGGGTGGTCGAACACTGAAGCTTTCTTT
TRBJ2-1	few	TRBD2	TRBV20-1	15	CSARDPGTSGNEQFF	TGCAGTGCTAGAGATCCCGGGACTAGCGGAAATGAGCAGTTCTTC
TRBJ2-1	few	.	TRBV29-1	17	CSVEGLGSPNTYNEQFF	TGCAGCGTTGAAGGTTTGGGTAGTCCGAACACCTACAATGAGCAGTTCTTC
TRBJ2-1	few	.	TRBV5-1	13	CASRLQSYNEQFF	TGCGCCAGCAGGCTACAGTCCTACAATGAGCAGTTCTTC
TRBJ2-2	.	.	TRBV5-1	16	CASSSTTAANTGELFF	TGCGCCAGCAGCTCAACGACAGCTGCGAACACCGGGGAGCTGTTTTTT
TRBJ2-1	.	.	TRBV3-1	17	CASSTRLSSSSYNEQFF	TGTGCCAGCAGCACCCGCTTATCCTCGAGCTCCTACAATGAGCAGTTCTTC
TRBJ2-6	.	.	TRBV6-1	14	CASTKDPGANVLTF	TGTGCCAGCACGAAGGATCCTGGGGCCAACGTCCTGACTTTC
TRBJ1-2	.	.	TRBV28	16	CASRPHGAIANYGYTF	TGTGCCAGCAGACCACACGGGGCCATAGCTAACTATGGCTACACCTTC
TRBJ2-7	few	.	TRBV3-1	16	CASSQAHSDYGLEQYF	TGTGCCAGCAGCCAAGCTCATTCAGACTACGGGTTGGAGCAGTACTTC
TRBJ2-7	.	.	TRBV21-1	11	CARGGVYEQYF	TGTGCCAGAGGGGGCGTTTACGAGCAGTACTTC
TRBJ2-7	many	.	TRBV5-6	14	CASSLAGVEWEQYF	TGTGCCAGCAGCTTGGCGGGGGTCGAGTGGGAGCAGTACTTC
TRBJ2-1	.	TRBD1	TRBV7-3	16	CASSTRQGTSYNEQFF	TGTGCCAGCAGCACAAGACAGGGGACATCCTACAATGAGCAGTTCTTC
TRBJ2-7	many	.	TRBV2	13	CARAGGTPYEQYF	TGTGCCAGAGCCGGGGGGACACCCTACGAGCAGTACTTC
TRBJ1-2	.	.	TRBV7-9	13	CASSVGQNYGYTF	TGTGCCAGCAGCGTCGGACAGAACTATGGCTACACCTTC
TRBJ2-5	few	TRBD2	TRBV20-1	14	CSAALAGAIGTQYF	TGCAGTGCTGCACTAGCGGGGGCCATTGGGACCCAGTACTTC
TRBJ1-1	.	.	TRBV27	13	CASSLTWFAEAFF	TGTGCCAGCAGTTTAACATGGTTCGCTGAAGCTTTCTTT
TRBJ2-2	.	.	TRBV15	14	CATSRDLITGELFF	TGTGCCACCAGCAGAGATCTTATTACCGGGGAGCTGTTTTTT
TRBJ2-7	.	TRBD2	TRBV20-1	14	CSARVAGGYYEQYF	TGCAGTGCTAGAGTAGCGGGAGGGTATTACGAGCAGTACTTC
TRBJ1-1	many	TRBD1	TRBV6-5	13	CASSLQGAPEAFF	TGTGCCAGCAGTCTACAGGGGGCCCCTGAAGCTTTCTTT
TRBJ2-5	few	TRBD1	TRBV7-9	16	CASSLRDRAHQETQYF	TGTGCCAGCAGCCTGCGGGACAGGGCCCACCAAGAGACCCAGTACTTC
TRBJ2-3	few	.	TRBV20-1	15	CSARAPQVNTDTQYF	TGCAGTGCTAGAGCACCACAGGTCAACACAGATACGCAGTATTTT
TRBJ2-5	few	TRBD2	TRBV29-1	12	CSVGSGRETQYF	TGCAGCGTTGGGAGCGGGAGAGAGACCCAGTACTTC
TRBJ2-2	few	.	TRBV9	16	CASSVEAYRAGGELFF	TGTGCCAGCAGCGTAGAGGCATACCGGGCGGGCGGGGAGCTGTTTTTT
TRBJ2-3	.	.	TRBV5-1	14	CASSPLWGPDTQYF	TGCGCCAGCAGCCCGCTTTGGGGGCCAGATACGCAGTATTTT
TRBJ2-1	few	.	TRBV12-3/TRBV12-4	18	CASSLALRGVSSYNEQFF	TGTGCCAGCAGTTTAGCGCTTCGTGGGGTAAGCTCCTACAATGAGCAGTTCTTC
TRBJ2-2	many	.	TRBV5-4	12	CASSYNTGELFF	TGTGCCAGCAGTTACAACACCGGGGAGCTGTTTTTT
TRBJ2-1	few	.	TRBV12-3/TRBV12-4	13	CASSPRDFNEQFF	TGTGCCAGCAGTCCCCGGGACTTCAATGAGCAGTTCTTC
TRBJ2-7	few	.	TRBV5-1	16	CASSPSRSGGPYEQYF	TGCGCCAGCAGCCCCTCCAGGTCCGGGGGCCCCTACGAGCAGTACTTC
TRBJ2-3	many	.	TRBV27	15	CASSGDSTGADTQYF	TGTGCCAGCAGTGGGGACTCGACTGGCGCAGATACGCAGTATTTT
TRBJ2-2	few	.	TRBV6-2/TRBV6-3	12	CASTPDSGELFF	TGTGCCAGCACCCCCGATTCCGGGGAGCTGTTTTTT
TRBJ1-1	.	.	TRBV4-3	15	CASSQDLGEGTEAFF	TGCGCCAGCAGCCAAGATCTGGGGGAGGGCACTGAAGCTTTCTTT